These T cell receptor beta chains were read from a single sample in a study of blood T cell repertoires in COVID-19. Assay: immunoSEQ multiplex PCR; the TCRdb copy retains only in-frame clones and omits some. Among about 360,000 clones listed, approximately 86% were seen once. Sequenced material: peripheral blood. The receptors here all came from a woman aged 55 to 70 with COVID-19, enrolled during active disease. Each CDR3 is given without its conserved first and last residue.

V gene: TRBV5-8; CDR3 protein: ASSLDSGREAF
V gene: TRBV20-1; CDR3 protein: SAALRDTIY
V gene: TRBV9; CDR3 protein: ASSVGPSYEQY
V gene: TRBV5-1; CDR3 protein: ASSLGQLGNTEAF
V gene: TRBV15; CDR3 protein: ATSSEGGGSYEQY
V gene: TRBV9; CDR3 protein: ASSVEAGYQPQH
V gene: TRBV5-3; CDR3 protein: ARSLGDRLSNQPQH
V gene: TRBV6-2/TRBV6-3; CDR3 protein: ASSYRILGGGKNIQY
V gene: TRBV24-1; CDR3 protein: ATSDTLAGAPGEQF
V gene: TRBV5-4; CDR3 protein: ASSPPGTGYTEAF
V gene: TRBV6-1; CDR3 protein: ASSENPQGSGGYT
V gene: TRBV27; CDR3 protein: ATRKRGQPNEKLF
V gene: TRBV5-4; CDR3 protein: ASSATSGGYNEQF
V gene: TRBV12-5; CDR3 protein: ASGYVSGGWTGELF
V gene: TRBV5-1; CDR3 protein: ASSRDRGPLGAF
V gene: TRBV19; CDR3 protein: ASRRSTGGGLETV
V gene: TRBV11-1; CDR3 protein: ASSQPDFLAKNIQY
V gene: TRBV12-3/TRBV12-4; CDR3 protein: ASSLGAVNGYT
V gene: TRBV10-2; CDR3 protein: ASSGRVDYGYT
V gene: TRBV10-3; CDR3 protein: ATMRAGQGYEQY
V gene: TRBV9; CDR3 protein: ASSPVQGETQY
V gene: TRBV2; CDR3 protein: ASTVRLAGGQETQY
V gene: TRBV5-5; CDR3 protein: ASSLRGIHNEKLF
V gene: TRBV7-6; CDR3 protein: ASSLGQGTEAF
V gene: TRBV10-3; CDR3 protein: AITKEENTEAF
V gene: TRBV30; CDR3 protein: AWSRGIQETQY
V gene: TRBV7-2; CDR3 protein: ASSIRDLRGTGELF
V gene: TRBV27; CDR3 protein: ASSFHRVSVEQY
V gene: TRBV6-5; CDR3 protein: ASSYSSGDLYNEQF
V gene: TRBV27; CDR3 protein: ASSKIGRDFSGNTIY
V gene: TRBV30; CDR3 protein: AWSVRQGGVVVTEAF
V gene: TRBV10-3; CDR3 protein: AISEAGQGNNEQF
V gene: TRBV5-1; CDR3 protein: ASSIMGQGQEAF
V gene: TRBV19; CDR3 protein: ASYSGSAF
V gene: TRBV2; CDR3 protein: ASSDPQGQGDNEQF
V gene: TRBV19; CDR3 protein: ASRILRDRDNYGYT
V gene: TRBV6-4; CDR3 protein: ASKATGTGSGYT
V gene: TRBV10-3; CDR3 protein: AISGTTGDRTNYGYT
V gene: TRBV7-2; CDR3 protein: ASSWGRGSYNEQF
V gene: TRBV11-2; CDR3 protein: ASSLSPGQEYNEQF
V gene: TRBV9; CDR3 protein: ASSPRQDSYNEQF
V gene: TRBV18; CDR3 protein: ASSPETDTQY
V gene: TRBV4-2; CDR3 protein: ASSQDNREHNEQF
V gene: TRBV30; CDR3 protein: AWSRDRGADTQY
V gene: TRBV16; CDR3 protein: ASSPLYEQF
V gene: TRBV6-5; CDR3 protein: ARLKGQGDYGYT
V gene: TRBV4-3; CDR3 protein: ASSQDIQNTEAF
V gene: TRBV19; CDR3 protein: ASRKTGTGNTIY
V gene: TRBV4-1; CDR3 protein: ASSLRTGNHNEQF
V gene: TRBV18; CDR3 protein: ASSPLAGNQETQY
V gene: TRBV19; CDR3 protein: ASSIFCTEAF
V gene: TRBV27; CDR3 protein: ASSPGGPWEQY
V gene: TRBV20-1; CDR3 protein: SARGLYGYT
V gene: TRBV12-3/TRBV12-4; CDR3 protein: ASSFGSGNTIY
V gene: TRBV7-3; CDR3 protein: ASSPGQPSGNTIY
V gene: TRBV3-1/TRBV3-2; CDR3 protein: ASSQSGRAGELF